A single sample gave rise to the 32 T cell receptor beta chains below, sequenced in a study of Ad26.COV2.S vaccination and SARS-CoV-2 variants. Profiled with immunoSEQ multiplex PCR; TCRdb holds only in-frame clones, not every one. The sample records around 350,000 clones, about 90% being singletons. The sequenced sample was peripheral blood, obtained after recovery from COVID-19. The receptors originated from a human donor who had recovered from COVID-19.

The chain uses TRBV7-6 and TRBJ1-1, with D tentatively TRBD1 (5 bases). CDR1 SGHVS and CDR2 FNYEAQ come from the germline V gene. The CDR3 totals 11 residues. V lost 8 bases, J lost 4 bases, and 8 bases lay in between. This CDR3 reads CASGTGTEAFF. CDR3 bases: TGTGCCAGCGGGACTGGCACTGAAGCTTTCTTT.

This clone has a single count. This sequence joins TRBV7-9 and TRBJ2-1; TRBD2 is a possible D gene (6 bases). Germline loops: CDR1 SEHNR, CDR2 FQNEAQ (reference sequence). V was cut by 3 bases and J by 6 bases, with 9 bases left in between. The CDR3 consists of 13 residues. CDR3 in amino acids: CASSLGLLNEQFF. In nucleotides, the CDR3 is TGTGCCAGCAGCTTGGGACTTCTCAATGAGCAGTTCTTC.

This chain joins TRBV29-1 and TRBJ2-1; D uncertain. Germline V gives CDR1 SQVTM, CDR2 ANQGSEA. V gave up 1 base and J gave up 4 bases, with 23 bases separating them. This CDR3 spans 18 amino acids. CDR3 DNA sequence: TGCAGCGTTGAAGGGTACCGACGTACGGGTGGGGAATACAATGAGCAGTTCTTC. Its translation is CSVEGYRRTGGEYNEQFF.

This clone occurred once. This chain joins TRBV18 and TRBJ1-2; TRBD1 matches 7 bases. This CDR3 contains 14 residues. The ends lost 4 bases at V and 8 bases at J; junction bases unmatched: 10. Germline values: CDR1 KGHSH, CDR2 LQKENI. The CDR3 region is CASSLSQGDRGYTF. CDR3 nucleotide sequence: TGTGCCAGCTCACTCAGCCAGGGGGATCGGGGCTACACCTTC.

The chain employs TRBV20-1 and TRBJ2-7; 9 nucleotides line up with TRBD1. V shed 3 bases, J shed 3 bases, and the junction held 9 bases outside the gene matches. Germline-derived CDR1 and CDR2 are DFQATT and SNEGSKA (reference sequence). The CDR3 consists of 15 residues. This CDR3 reads CSASAGDRANYEQYF. CDR3 DNA sequence: TGCAGTGCTAGTGCTGGGGACAGGGCAAACTACGAGCAGTACTTC.

V is TRBV11-3 and J is TRBJ2-1; 14 positions agree with TRBD2. The germline V gene encodes CDR1 SGHNT and CDR2 YENEEA. The CDR3 runs to 15 residues. Losses at the gene ends were 5 bases for V and 8 bases for J; bases not matched to a gene: 5. The DNA for the CDR3 is TGTGCCAGCAGCCCAGGGACTAGCGGGGGCCATGAGCAGTTCTTC. Translating it yields CASSPGTSGGHEQFF.

This rearrangement joins TRBV7-2 to TRBJ2-2; the D gene could be TRBD1 or TRBD2 (5 bases each). Trimming cost V 5 bases and J 7 bases, with 14 bases left between them. The CDR3 consists of 14 residues. Germline CDR1 reads SGHTA; CDR2 reads FQGNSA. CDR3 region: CASSPLGVIGELFF. The DNA of the CDR3 is TGTGCCAGCAGCCCCCTGGGGGTGATCGGGGAGCTGTTTTTT.

The V and J genes are TRBV7-2 and TRBJ1-5; no reliable D call. The CDR3 runs to 13 residues. V dropped 1 base and J dropped 7 bases, with 8 bases sitting between them. Germline V gene data show CDR1 as SGHTA and CDR2 as FQGNSA. The CDR3 DNA follows: TGTGCCAGCAGCTTAGGGCAGAAACAGCCCCAGCATTTT. It codes for CASSLGQKQPQHF.

CDR3 nucleotides: TGTGCCAGCAGCAGAGGACAGCTAAATAATTCACCCCTCCACTTT. The encoded protein is CASSRGQLNNSPLHF. This chain links TRBV27 with TRBJ1-6, with D perhaps matching TRBD1 (6 bases). The CDR3 runs to 15 residues. Trimming took 6 bases from V and 5 from J, leaving 14 bases between them. Germline lookup yields CDR1 MNHEY and CDR2 SMNVEV (reference sequence).

This clone was counted once. The CDR3 bases are TGTGCCACCTCTCGCCCAGGGGTAGGGAACACTGAAGCTTTCTTT. It codes for CATSRPGVGNTEAFF. This rearrangement joins TRBV2 to TRBJ1-1; maybe TRBD1 (6 bases). This CDR3 is 15 amino acids long. Looked up from germline, CDR1 is SNHLY and CDR2 is FYNNEI. Between the trimmed V and J ends, which lost 10 bases and 1 base, there was a span of 19 bases.

The chain employs TRBV25-1 and TRBJ2-3; the D is unclear. V was shortened by 2 bases and J by 7 bases, with 16 bases between the two germline ends. Germline CDR1 and CDR2: MGHDK and SYGVNS. The CDR3 loop spans 15 amino acids. The CDR3 DNA is TGTGCCAGCAGTGAAGCCCATGGTCTGGGAAATACGCAGTATTTT. Encoded protein: CASSEAHGLGNTQYF.

The V and J genes are TRBV9 and TRBJ1-2, with D uncertain. CDR1 SGDLS and CDR2 YYNGEE come from the germline V gene. This CDR3 contains 18 residues. With 0 bases removed from V and 5 bases from J, the gap between germline ends came to 23 bases. The CDR3 region has the DNA TGTGCCAGCAGCGTAGGGAGGGCCTTGGCGGGGTTTGGGTATGGCTACACCTTC. Protein: CASSVGRALAGFGYGYTF.

The chain couples TRBV9 to TRBJ1-1; D perhaps matches TRBD1 (5 bases). V lost 0 bases and J 5 bases, leaving 11 bases between the germline ends. This CDR3 has 14 amino acids. The germline V gene has CDR1 SGDLS and CDR2 YYNGEE. The CDR3 bases are TGTGCCAGCAGCGTAGAAGGGGAGTGGACTGAAGCTTTCTTT. Protein product: CASSVEGEWTEAFF. The complete variable domain, with remaining parts taken from reference TRBV9 and TRBJ1-1, reads DSGVTQTPKHLITATGQRVTLRCSPRSGDLSVYWYQQSLDQGLQFLIQYYNGEERAKGNILERFSAQQFPDLHSELNLSSLELGDSALYFCASSVEGEWTEAFFGQGTRLTVV.

V gene TRBV19 combines with J gene TRBJ1-2, with no clear D. CDR3 length: 16 amino acids. Per germline, CDR1 LNHDA and CDR2 SQIVND (reference sequence). The V end was cut by 0 bases, the J end by 0 bases, with 11 bases between. This chain's CDR3 is CASSIDGGTSNYGYTF. The CDR3 coding sequence is TGTGCCAGTAGTATAGATGGAGGAACTTCTAACTATGGCTACACCTTC.

V is TRBV12-1 and J is TRBJ2-7. TRBV12-1 is labeled a pseudogene. The CDR3 has 13 amino acids. The CDR3 nucleotides read TGTGCCAGCAGCTGGGTAGAGATCGACGAGCAGTACTTC. This sequence encodes CASSWVEIDEQYF.

This chain joins TRBV18 and TRBJ1-1; 7 bases are shared with TRBD1. The CDR3 is made up of 16 amino acids. Germline trimming cut 5 bases from V and 5 bases from J; bases unmatched to any gene: 14. From germline, CDR1 is KGHSH and CDR2 LQKENI. CDR3 sequence reads: CASSSNSGGRGTEAFF. In DNA, the CDR3 is TGTGCCAGCTCATCCAATAGTGGGGGCAGGGGGACTGAAGCTTTCTTT.

This chain links TRBV6-5 with TRBJ2-3; 13 bases line up with TRBD2. Germline CDR1 is MNHEY and CDR2 is SVGAGI. J lost 4 bases, V lost 6 bases, and 4 bases had no gene match. This CDR3 is built from 15 residues. The CDR3 coding sequence is TGTGCCAGCAGCCTGACTAGCGGGGGGCCAGATACGCAGTATTTT. Encoded protein: CASSLTSGGPDTQYF.

V usage is TRBV28 and J usage is TRBJ1-2; TRBD1 matches at 8 bases. This CDR3 comprises 17 residues. V shed 5 bases and J 3 bases; nucleotides not matched to a gene: 14. Germline V gives CDR1 MDHEN, CDR2 SYDVKM. CDR3 bases: TGTGCCAGCAGTCTATCCCCTCAGGGGGCTATCGACTATGGCTACACCTTC. Translated, it gives CASSLSPQGAIDYGYTF.

The table lists this clone with a few counts. V gene TRBV4-1 combines with J gene TRBJ1-3; D is perhaps TRBD1 (6 bases). The CDR3 has 14 amino acids. CDR1 is MGHRA and CDR2 is YSYEKL in the germline V gene. V lost 4 bases and J 2 bases, leaving 9 bases between the germline ends. The CDR3 sequence: CASSPRDTGNTIYF. The CDR3 DNA reads TGCGCCAGCAGCCCAAGGGACACTGGAAACACCATATATTTT.

This rearrangement joins TRBV6-5 to TRBJ1-1, with 7 bases fitting TRBD1. Looked up from germline, CDR1 is MNHEY and CDR2 is SVGAGI. Germline trimming cut 4 bases from V and 2 bases from J; bases unmatched to any gene: 4. The CDR3 has 14 amino acids. The CDR3 sequence: CASSWGQPNTEAFF. The CDR3, as DNA: TGTGCCAGCAGTTGGGGACAGCCAAACACTGAAGCTTTCTTT.

The rearrangement uses TRBV6-5 and TRBJ1-1; 8 positions match TRBD1. This CDR3 is 15 amino acids long. J gave up 5 bases and V 5 bases, and 10 bases lay outside the gene matches. Germline-derived CDR1 and CDR2 are MNHEY and SVGAGI. The CDR3 coding sequence is TGTGCCAGCAGTCGCCCGGACAGGGTTAGAACTGAAGCTTTCTTT. It yields the protein CASSRPDRVRTEAFF.

The CDR3 sequence is CASSLSGLSTATTQEAFF. CDR3 DNA: TGTGCCAGCAGTTTAAGCGGTCTCTCAACGGCCACCACTCAGGAAGCTTTCTTT. The chain has TRBV27 and TRBJ1-1; D gene unclear. In germline, CDR1 is MNHEY, CDR2 SMNVEV (reference sequence). The V gene lost 2 bases and the J gene lost 8 bases, with 27 bases spanning the gap. This CDR3 comprises 18 residues.

The V gene is TRBV18, the J gene TRBJ1-2; TRBD1 might be the D (6 bases). Trimming took 6 bases from V and 8 from J, leaving 16 bases between them. CDR3 size: 13 residues. Germline loops: CDR1 KGHSH, CDR2 LQKENI. DNA of the CDR3: TGTGCCAGCTCCGAGGGAGAGGGGGAAGGCTACACCTTC. Translating gives CASSEGEGEGYTF.

The CDR3 DNA follows: TGCAGCGTTGAGCGTCTGCTGGACTATGGCTACACCTTC. It is translated as CSVERLLDYGYTF. The rearrangement uses TRBV29-1 and TRBJ1-2; D ambiguous. The germline V gene encodes CDR1 SQVTM and CDR2 ANQGSEA. The CDR3 covers 13 residues. V dropped 3 bases and J dropped 3 bases, with 11 bases sitting between them.

V usage is TRBV11-2 and J usage is TRBJ2-7, with a possible D match to TRBD2 (6 bases). The V gene lost 8 bases and the J gene lost 6 bases, with 20 bases spanning the gap. Germline CDR1 is SGHAT and CDR2 is FQNNGV. This CDR3 spans 14 amino acids. The CDR3 sequence: CASGRRRGSGEQYF. The CDR3 region has the DNA TGTGCCAGCGGCCGGAGGAGGGGTTCAGGCGAGCAGTACTTC.

The genes are TRBV19 and TRBJ2-7; TRBD1 matches 7 bases. J was trimmed by 0 bases and V by 7 bases; bases with no gene match: 12. The CDR3 has 16 residues. Germline values: CDR1 LNHDA, CDR2 SQIVND (reference sequence). CDR3 sequence: CASTSETGSHSYEQYF. The CDR3 coding sequence is TGTGCCAGTACCTCCGAGACAGGGAGCCACTCCTACGAGCAGTACTTC.

The rearrangement uses TRBV29-1 and TRBJ2-7; 7 bases match TRBD2. Germline V CDR1 and CDR2: SQVTM, ANQGSEA. Trimming took 7 bases from V and 5 from J; bases not matched to a gene: 11. The CDR3 sequence is 13 residues long. CDR3 in amino acids: CSATGGSSHEQYF. The CDR3 DNA sequence: TGCAGCGCCACCGGGGGGTCCAGCCACGAGCAGTACTTC.

The chain links TRBV18 to TRBJ1-2; D not certain. Germline CDR1 KGHSH, CDR2 LQKENI. This CDR3 region has 18 residues. Trimming took off 6 bases at V and 1 base at J, with 24 bases between the two ends. The CDR3 is CASSPKGPPEYRNYGYTF. In DNA form, the CDR3 reads TGTGCCAGCTCCCCAAAAGGGCCCCCAGAATATCGTAACTATGGCTACACCTTC. The whole variable domain, remainder taken from reference TRBV18 and TRBJ1-2, is NAGVMQNPRHLVRRRGQEARLRCSPMKGHSHVYWYRQLPEEGLKFMVYLQKENIIDESGMPKERFSAEFPKEGPSILRIQQVVRGDSAAYFCASSPKGPPEYRNYGYTFGSGTRLTVV.

V usage is TRBV5-1 and J usage is TRBJ2-7, with 8 bases fitting TRBD2. The CDR3 covers 14 residues. CDR1 is SGHRS, CDR2 YFSETQ, per germline. V lost 4 bases, J lost 4 bases, and 7 bases stayed unmatched. CDR3 DNA: TGCGCCAGCAGCCCGGGGGGGGTCTTGTACGAGCAGTACTTC. It translates to CASSPGGVLYEQYF.

The chain combines TRBV13 with TRBJ1-5; 7 bases match TRBD1. Trimming took 5 bases from V and 2 from J; bases not matched to a gene: 6. Germline V gene data show CDR1 as PRHDT and CDR2 as FYEKMQ (reference sequence). The CDR3 contains 15 residues. The CDR3 here is CASSLQGKGNQPQHF. In DNA form, the CDR3 reads TGTGCCAGCAGCCTACAGGGGAAAGGCAATCAGCCCCAGCATTTT.

The gene calls are TRBV5-1 and TRBJ1-1, with D hard to call. The V gene lost 6 bases and the J gene lost 4 bases, with 19 bases spanning the gap. The CDR3 consists of 15 residues. The germline CDR1 and CDR2 sequences are SGHRS and YFSETQ. CDR3: CASTIGVAAPTEAFF. The CDR3 bases are TGCGCCAGCACCATAGGTGTGGCGGCCCCCACTGAAGCTTTCTTT. Drawing the rest from reference TRBV5-1 and TRBJ1-1, the complete variable domain is KAGVTQTPRYLIKTRGQQVTLSCSPISGHRSVSWYQQTPGQGLQFLFEYFSETQRNKGNFPGRFSGRQFSNSRSEMNVSTLELGDSALYLCASTIGVAAPTEAFFGQGTRLTVV.

The CDR3 here is CASGLPGLAGGLAKNIQYF. The CDR3 DNA is TGTGCCAGCGGGCTCCCGGGACTAGCGGGGGGGCTGGCCAAAAACATTCAGTACTTC. The chain combines TRBV2 with TRBJ2-4; 16 positions match TRBD2. The ends lost 8 bases at V and 1 base at J; junction bases unmatched: 11. Germline assignment: CDR1 SNHLY and CDR2 FYNNEI. CDR3 length: 19 amino acids. The entire variable domain, with the rest obtained from reference TRBV2 and TRBJ2-4, is as follows: EPEVTQTPSHQVTQMGQEVILRCVPISNHLYFYWYRQILGQKVEFLVSFYNNEISEKSEIFDDQFSVERPDGSNFTLKIRSTKLEDSAMYFCASGLPGLAGGLAKNIQYFGAGTRLSVL.